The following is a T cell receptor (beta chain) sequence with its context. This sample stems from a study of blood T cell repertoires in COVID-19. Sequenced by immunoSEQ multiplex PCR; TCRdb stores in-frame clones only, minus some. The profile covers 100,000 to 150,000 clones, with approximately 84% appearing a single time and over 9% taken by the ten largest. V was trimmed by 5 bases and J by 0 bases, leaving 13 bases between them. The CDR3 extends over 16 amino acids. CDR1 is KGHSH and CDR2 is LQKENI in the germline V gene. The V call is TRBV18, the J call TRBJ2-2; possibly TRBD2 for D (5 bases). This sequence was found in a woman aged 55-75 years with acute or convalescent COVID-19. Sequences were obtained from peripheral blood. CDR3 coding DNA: TGTGCCAGCTCATCCCTGCGAGGGTCGAACACCGGGGAGCTGTTTTTT. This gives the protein CASSSLRGSNTGELFF. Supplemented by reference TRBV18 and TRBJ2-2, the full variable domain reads NAGVMQNPRHLVRRRGQEARLRCSPMKGHSHVYWYRQLPEEGLKFMVYLQKENIIDESGMPKERFSAEFPKEGPSILRIQQVVRGDSAAYFCASSSLRGSNTGELFFGEGSRLTVL.